These 22 T cell receptor beta chains share one sample of origin, sequenced in a study of T cell responses to AZD1222 COVID-19 vaccine. Only in-frame clones appear in the TCRdb table, and some are missing; sequencing was by immunoSEQ multiplex PCR. In the table there are 98,000 or so clones, over 75% of which are singletons. Sequencing was performed on peripheral blood, taken on day 0 of AZD1222 vaccination. These receptors originate from an adult in good health.

The rearrangement links TRBV27 to TRBJ2-7, with D possibly TRBD1 on 6 matching bases. This CDR3 has 14 residues. V was trimmed by 2 bases and J by 5 bases, leaving 13 bases between them. Germline V gene sequence: CDR1 MNHEY, CDR2 SMNVEV (reference sequence). The CDR3 protein is CASSLSRGLNEQYF. The CDR3 region has the DNA TGTGCCAGCAGTTTAAGCAGGGGTTTAAACGAGCAGTACTTC.

The chain combines TRBV27 with TRBJ2-1; D may be TRBD2 (6 bases). Germline loops: CDR1 MNHEY, CDR2 SMNVEV (reference sequence). V lost 3 bases and J lost 9, with 12 bases in between. The length of the CDR3 is 13 residues. The CDR3, as DNA: TGTGCCAGCAGTTTCCTCGGGGGTCTTGAGCAGTTCTTC. Its protein is CASSFLGGLEQFF.

The CDR3 coding sequence is TGTGCCAGCAGTGAATTGAGAGGGCAGTACTTC. It specifies CASSELRGQYF. The chain couples TRBV6-1 to TRBJ2-5; possibly TRBD2 for D (5 bases). V lost 2 bases and J 11 bases, leaving 9 bases between the germline ends. Germline CDR1 is MNHNS and CDR2 is SASEGT. The CDR3 has 11 residues.

V gene TRBV3-1 (or the pseudogene TRBV3-2) combines with J gene TRBJ1-3; no definite D call. This CDR3 comprises 18 residues. The V gene lost 1 base and the J gene lost 5 bases, with 21 bases spanning the gap. Germline V gene sequence: CDR1 LGHDT, CDR2 YNNKEL (reference sequence). The CDR3 here is CASSQGVLQVAGRNTIYF. The CDR3 DNA reads as TGTGCCAGCAGCCAAGGAGTTTTGCAGGTTGCCGGACGAAACACCATATATTTT.

The CDR3 spells CASGASGGPTDTQYF. DNA of the CDR3: TGTGCCAGCGGGGCTAGCGGGGGGCCCACAGATACGCAGTATTTT. The chain links TRBV9 to TRBJ2-3; 11 bases match TRBD2. The V and J ends lost 7 bases and 2 bases, in that order; junction bases with no gene match: 6. This CDR3 is built from 15 residues. Germline values: CDR1 SGDLS, CDR2 YYNGEE.

The chain couples TRBV19 to TRBJ1-4; 9 bases are a match to TRBD1. V trimming: 1 base; J trimming: 7 bases; junction bases outside the gene matches: 4. This CDR3 contains 15 residues. CDR1 and CDR2 (germline): LNHDA, SQIVND (reference sequence). CDR3 in amino acids: CASSIGTGAGEKLFF. The CDR3, as DNA: TGTGCCAGTAGTATAGGGACAGGGGCCGGTGAAAAACTGTTTTTT.

This chain connects TRBV29-1 to TRBJ2-3; 10 bases are a match to TRBD2. Per the germline V gene, CDR1 is SQVTM and CDR2 is ANQGSEA. This CDR3 spans 14 amino acids. The junction had 8 bases not matched to a gene; V was cut back by 5 bases and J by 6 bases. DNA for the CDR3: TGCAGCGTTAGCGGGGGGGCCGGGCTGGATACGCAGTATTTT. Its protein product is CSVSGGAGLDTQYF.

The chain combines TRBV2 with TRBJ1-2, with TRBD1 identical over 7 bases. The CDR3 is made up of 14 amino acids. V gave up 6 bases and J gave up 4 bases; unmatched junction bases: 8. Germline V gene sequence: CDR1 SNHLY, CDR2 FYNNEI. CDR3: CASSRPTGSYGYTF. The CDR3 nucleotides are TGTGCCAGCAGCCGCCCGACAGGGAGCTATGGCTACACCTTC.

The chain employs TRBV6-5 and TRBJ2-7; 9 bases line up with TRBD1. V was pared by 6 bases and J by 5 bases, with 8 bases of the junction left unmatched. CDR3 size: 14 residues. Per the germline V gene, CDR1 is MNHEY and CDR2 is SVGAGI. The CDR3 region is CASSGQGPPDEQYF. CDR3 coding DNA: TGTGCCAGCAGCGGACAGGGGCCCCCCGACGAGCAGTACTTC.

The V and J genes are TRBV5-6 and TRBJ2-3; D perhaps matches TRBD2 (5 bases). CDR1 is SGHDT and CDR2 is YYEEEE in the germline V gene. The CDR3 sequence is 17 residues long. V dropped 2 bases and J dropped 4 bases, with 20 bases sitting between them. CDR3 protein: CASSLEPPGWSPDTQYF. The CDR3 DNA reads TGTGCCAGCAGCTTAGAGCCTCCGGGGTGGAGCCCAGATACGCAGTATTTT.

V and J are TRBV14 and TRBJ2-2; no reliable D call. The germline V gene has CDR1 SGHDN and CDR2 FVKESK. The CDR3 spans 16 residues. Deletions cut 5 bases from V and 3 bases from J, with 16 bases between. The CDR3 loop reads CASSSPHGRYTGELFF. The CDR3 DNA reads TGTGCCAGCAGCAGCCCCCATGGACGGTACACCGGGGAGCTGTTTTTT.

The V and J genes are TRBV28 and TRBJ1-2, with unresolved D. CDR3 size: 13 residues. V lost 9 bases and J lost 8, with 19 bases in between. From germline, CDR1 is MDHEN and CDR2 SYDVKM. CDR3 sequence reads: CASTDGNSGGYTF. In DNA, the CDR3 is TGTGCCAGTACCGACGGCAACTCTGGGGGCTACACCTTC.

V usage is TRBV12-5 and J usage is TRBJ1-4; a weak D match, TRBD1 (5 bases). Germline CDR1 reads LGHNT; CDR2 reads FRNRAP. The CDR3 extends over 21 amino acids. V shed 1 base and J shed 0 bases, with 24 bases lying between them. The DNA of the CDR3 is TGTGCTAGTGGTTTGGATATAAAAACGAGGTACAGGCGTGCAACTAATGAAAAACTGTTTTTT. Residues: CASGLDIKTRYRRATNEKLFF.

This chain links TRBV5-8 with TRBJ1-5; unclear D gene. V lost 6 bases and J lost 5, with 9 bases in between. Germline assignment: CDR1 SGHTS and CDR2 YDEGEE. This CDR3 is 12 amino acids long. The CDR3 DNA is TGTGCCAGCAAAGTGAAGGATCAGCCCCAGCATTTT. Translated, it gives CASKVKDQPQHF.

This chain links TRBV6-1 with TRBJ2-3; D could derive from TRBD1 or TRBD2 (6 bases each). Per the germline V gene, CDR1 is MNHNS and CDR2 is SASEGT. The V gene lost 4 bases and the J gene lost 0 bases, with 14 bases spanning the gap. The CDR3 consists of 16 residues. CDR3 loop: CASSVDRGPSTDTQYF. CDR3 nucleotides: TGTGCCAGCAGTGTCGACCGGGGGCCTAGCACAGATACGCAGTATTTT.

The J gene is TRBJ1-1, the V gene TRBV30, with TRBD1 matching 8 bases. With V trimmed by 5 bases and J by 6 bases, 17 bases remained unmatched. The CDR3 covers 16 residues. Germline V gene data show CDR1 as GTSNPN and CDR2 as SVGIG (reference sequence). The CDR3 sequence: CAWSRQGRRVDAEAFF. The DNA of the CDR3 is TGTGCCTGGTCCCGACAGGGGAGGAGGGTGGACGCTGAAGCTTTCTTT.

The chain recombines TRBV10-3 with TRBJ1-2, with D unclear. Trimming removed 2 bases from V and 2 bases from J, with 12 bases in between. Germline CDR1 and CDR2: ENHRY and SYGVKD. The CDR3 covers 15 residues. CDR3 DNA: TGTGCCATCAGTGAGCAAAAAGACGGGAACTATGGCTACACCTTC. It encodes CAISEQKDGNYGYTF.

The chain carries TRBV11-3 and TRBJ1-3; D remains ambiguous. There are 16 residues in the CDR3. V was cut by 4 bases and J by 4 bases, with 17 bases left in between. CDR1 is SGHNT, CDR2 YENEEA, per germline. In DNA form, the CDR3 reads TGTGCCAGCAGCTGGGGTGACCCTCGACTCGGAAACACCATATATTTT. This sequence encodes CASSWGDPRLGNTIYF.

The J gene is TRBJ1-1, the V gene TRBV9; 7 positions agree with TRBD1. The junction had 9 bases not matched to a gene; V was cut back by 3 bases and J by 4 bases. The length of the CDR3 is 15 residues. Per the germline V gene, CDR1 is SGDLS and CDR2 is YYNGEE. The CDR3, as DNA: TGTGCCAGCAGCGCGAGAGACAGGGTGGGCACTGAAGCTTTCTTT. Its protein product is CASSARDRVGTEAFF.

The J gene is TRBJ1-6, the V gene TRBV6-1; D ambiguous. CDR1 and CDR2 from the germline V gene are MNHNS and SASEGT. V was trimmed by 2 bases and J by 6 bases, leaving 11 bases between them. There are 15 residues in the CDR3. Written as DNA, the CDR3 is TGTGCCAGCAGTGAAACGGGGTTTGCTAATTCACCCCTCCACTTT. It specifies CASSETGFANSPLHF.

The rearrangement uses TRBV6-5 and TRBJ2-5; D remains ambiguous. Germline V CDR1 and CDR2: MNHEY, SVGAGI. With 0 bases removed from V and 2 bases from J, the gap between germline ends came to 10 bases. The CDR3 sequence is 15 residues long. The DNA for the CDR3 is TGTGCCAGCAGTTACTCGATCTCAGCACAAGAGACCCAGTACTTC. This codes for CASSYSISAQETQYF.

The chain uses TRBV6-5 and TRBJ1-1; no definite D call. The CDR3 runs to 14 residues. Trimming took 0 bases from V and 8 from J, leaving 13 bases between them. The V gene's germline CDR1 is MNHEY and CDR2 SVGAGI. Here the CDR3 DNA reads TGTGCCAGCAGTTACTCTAGTCGTCAGTCGGAAGCTTTCTTT. Its protein is CASSYSSRQSEAFF.